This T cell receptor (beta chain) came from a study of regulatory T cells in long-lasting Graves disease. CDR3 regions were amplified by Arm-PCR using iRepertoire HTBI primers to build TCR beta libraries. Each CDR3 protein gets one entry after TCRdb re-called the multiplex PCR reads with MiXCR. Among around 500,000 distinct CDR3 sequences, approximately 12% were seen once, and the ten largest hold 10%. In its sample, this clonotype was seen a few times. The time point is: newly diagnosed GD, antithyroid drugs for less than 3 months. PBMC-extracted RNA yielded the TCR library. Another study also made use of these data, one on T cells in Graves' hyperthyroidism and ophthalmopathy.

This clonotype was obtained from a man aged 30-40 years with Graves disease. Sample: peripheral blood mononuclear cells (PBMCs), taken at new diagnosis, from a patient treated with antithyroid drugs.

The CDR3 sequence: CSAEQSHTQYF. Written as DNA, the CDR3 is TGCAGTGCGGAGCAGTCCCATACGCAGTATTTT. The chain joins TRBV20-1 to TRBJ2-3; D not certain. This CDR3 is built from 11 residues. Looked up from germline, CDR1 is DFQATT and CDR2 is SNEGSKA (reference sequence). Trimming pared 6 bases from V and 7 bases from J, leaving 11 bases between.